This T cell receptor beta chain was identified in a study of blood T cell repertoires in COVID-19. Study details: The United States, Italy and Spain provided the acute and convalescent COVID-19 samples. T cells, B-cell-depleted T cells, or PBMCs supplied cDNA or gDNA.

Germline CDR1 and CDR2: SGHTA and FQGNSA. V was cut by 3 bases and J by 5 bases, with 13 bases left in between. The CDR3 is made up of 14 amino acids. Authors' methods: For nucleated cells, counts were estimated from reference gene primer amplification. Produced via immunoSEQ multiplex PCR; TCRdb's table is partial and in-frame only. For V, J and clone size, that table is used; D and trimming come from the DNA. The table shows around 200,000 clones, with approximately 88% occurring only once. The source is a man aged 35 to 55 with acute or convalescent COVID-19. V and J are TRBV7-2 and TRBJ2-5; D perhaps matches TRBD2 (5 bases). What was sequenced was peripheral blood. The CDR3 region has the DNA TGTGCCAGCAGCTTTTTGGGTCCGGGGGAGACCCAGTACTTC. Its translation: CASSFLGPGETQYF.